This paragraph covers one T cell receptor beta chain sequence. What it recognizes is unknown. The sample originates from a study of OX40 agonist ivuxolimab in advanced cancers. Across the whole study: Under the entry rules, prior anti-PD-1, anti-PD-L1 or anti-CTLA-4 therapy was allowed, and around 40% had some. Three patients, one with hepatocellular carcinoma and two with cutaneous melanoma, responded partially.

CDR3 length: 14 residues. V was pared by 5 bases and J by 10 bases, with 13 bases of the junction left unmatched. Germline values: CDR1 MDHEN, CDR2 SYDVKM. The table came from immunoSEQ multiplex PCR; TCRdb's copy has only in-frame clones and leaves some out. The table has thousands of clones, 65% to 70% seen once. Study-wide findings and caveats: At 0.1 to 3.0 mg/kg, clonal expansion of CD4+ and CD8+ blood T cells had occurred by week 6. Partial responders treated at 0.1-3.0 mg/kg exhibited clonal expansion among the lowest measured.

Sequenced material: CD4+ or CD8+ T cells sorted from blood, taken in a trial of the OX40 agonist ivuxolimab. The V gene is TRBV28, the J gene TRBJ2-5, with 7 bases that match TRBD2. The clonotype comes from an adult with an advanced solid tumor such as melanoma, head and neck, liver or kidney cancer. CDR3 sequence reads: CASSNLWGEGDQYF. The DNA of the CDR3 is TGTGCCAGCAGTAACCTTTGGGGGGAGGGAGACCAGTACTTC.